This T cell receptor beta chain was captured in a study of T cell responses to AZD1222 COVID-19 vaccine. General observations from the study: Nearly half of spike-specific TCRs reportedly target variant regions that are unmutated in the B.1.351 and B.1.1.7 variants. Spike-spanning, vaccine-associated CD4 TCRs were dominant at 160-218 and 743-854. Donors were mostly white British, more females; clonal diversity possibly underestimated.

The V gene's germline CDR1 is SEHNR and CDR2 FQNEAQ (reference sequence). CDR3 length equals 12 residues. Trimming shortened V by 1 base and J by 4 bases, and 2 bases separated the two germline ends. Recipients boosted at about 4 weeks or about 12 weeks are pooled. Note on this clone: Its antigen is unidentified.

This table comes from immunoSEQ multiplex PCR, and its TCRdb copy is limited to in-frame clones, with some not included. The data contain over 110,000 clones, 90% of them seen just once; the ten biggest clones take up 1.5% to 2%. The origin of this receptor is an adult who received the AZD1222 COVID-19 vaccine. This chain connects TRBV7-9 to TRBJ1-5, with D uncertain. The sequencing here drew on peripheral blood, taken 28 days after the second AZD1222 dose. The CDR3 protein is CASSLGNQPQHF. The DNA for the CDR3 is TGTGCCAGCAGCTTAGGGAATCAGCCCCAGCATTTT. The variable domain in full, completed from reference TRBV7-9 and TRBJ1-5, reads DTGVSQNPRHKITKRGQNVTFRCDPISEHNRLYWYRQTLGQGPEFLTYFQNEAQLEKSRLLSDRFSAERPKGSFSTLEIQRTEQGDSAMYLCASSLGNQPQHFGDGTRLSIL.